In this sample, the clone carrying this T cell receptor beta chain turned up a few times. Its antigen is unidentified. The table came from immunoSEQ multiplex PCR; TCRdb's copy has only in-frame clones and leaves some out. The sample contains around 78,000 clones, 80% of which appear only once. This sample is part of a study of T cells in localized non-small cell lung cancer. Points from the study as a whole: Adjacent uninvolved lung had the highest clonality, suggesting focused antigen responses. Analysis by sequencing included only one tumor region, so heterogeneity remains possible.

The CDR3 is 15 amino acids. Germline CDR1 and CDR2: SGHDN and FVKESK. The V gene end was trimmed by 1 base and the J gene end by 4 bases; junction bases not matched to a gene: 6. The sequence was collected from a female donor of 60 years or more with stage I lung adenocarcinoma. The V and J genes are TRBV14 and TRBJ1-1; 7 nucleotides agree with TRBD1. Source: peripheral blood, taken before any cancer treatment. CDR3 sequence (DNA): TGTGCCAGCAGCCAAGTTTCAGGGGGGGGCACTGAAGCTTTCTTT. Translation: CASSQVSGGGTEAFF.